The clone carrying this T cell receptor (beta chain) has a single count. The entry originates in a study of blood T cell repertoires in COVID-19. About the research overall: Acute and convalescent COVID-19 samples came from the United States, Italy and Spain. PBMCs, B-cell-depleted T cells, or T cells provided the cDNA or gDNA that made up the material.

In the authors' workflow: Nucleated cell number was recorded as an estimate derived from reference gene primer amplification. Some clones are missing from TCRdb's copy, which holds only in-frame ones; the method was immunoSEQ multiplex PCR. From that table come the V and J calls and clone size; the DNA was used to work out D and trimming. The sample gives roughly 200,000 clones, roughly 80% of which show up once; less than 7% is in the top ten. The receptor was isolated from a woman between 65 and 79 years old with acute or convalescent COVID-19. Sequences were obtained from peripheral blood.

In DNA form, the CDR3 reads TGTGCCAGCAGACCGACTAGCGGGATTGAGCAGTTCTTC. Translated: CASRPTSGIEQFF. The chain has TRBV27 and TRBJ2-1, with TRBD2 identical over 11 bases. This CDR3 spans 13 amino acids. With 6 bases clipped from V and 9 bases from J, the junction kept 4 bases outside the gene matches. The germline V gene encodes CDR1 MNHEY and CDR2 SMNVEV (reference sequence).